A selection of T cell receptor beta chains follows, all from one sample in a study of neurological immune-mediated disorders. TCRdb ran MiXCR on the 5' RACE reads and lists one entry per CDR3 protein. This repertoire shows tens of thousands of distinct CDR3 sequences, under 4% found once; its top ten account for around 8%. What was sequenced was PBMCs. The receptor source for this set is a woman aged 55-69 years with multiple sclerosis. The CDR3 runs from the conserved cysteine through the conserved F or W. Fields, in order: CDR3 length, D gene, clone size, V gene, J gene, CDR3 protein, CDR3 DNA. D genes are given only for firm matches. Clone size, where shown, is once, few, many, or a class for clones that have expanded.

14	-	many	TRBV25-1	TRBJ2-1	CASSDVLGGGEQFF	TGTGCCAGCAGTGACGTCTTGGGGGGCGGAGAGCAGTTCTTC
12	-	many	TRBV5-1	TRBJ1-2	CASSFGGGGYTF	TGCGCCAGCAGCTTTGGGGGTGGTGGCTACACCTTC
14	-	many	TRBV5-1	TRBJ2-2	CASRFGQPSGELFF	TGCGCCAGCAGGTTTGGACAGCCTTCCGGGGAGCTGTTTTTT
16	-	many	TRBV28	TRBJ1-5	CASSLMPGDSNQPQHF	TGTGCCAGCAGTTTAATGCCTGGGGATAGCAATCAGCCCCAGCATTTT
15	-	many	TRBV6-2/TRBV6-3	TRBJ1-3	CASSYSSGSGNTIYF	TGTGCCAGCAGTTACTCGAGCGGCTCTGGAAACACCATATATTTT
14	TRBD1	many	TRBV7-2	TRBJ1-6	CASSLTGVGSPLHF	TGTGCCAGCAGCTTAACAGGGGTCGGGTCACCCCTCCACTTT
15	-	many	TRBV7-8	TRBJ1-5	CASSPQGSGNQPQHF	TGTGCCAGCAGCCCCCAGGGGAGTGGAAATCAGCCCCAGCATTTT
15	TRBD2	many	TRBV11-2	TRBJ2-1	CASTLMGLAELEQFF	TGTGCCAGCACCCTTATGGGACTAGCGGAACTTGAGCAGTTCTTC
14	-	many	TRBV5-1	TRBJ2-1	CASNSHRGHNEQFF	TGCGCCAGCAACTCCCATCGGGGGCACAATGAGCAGTTCTTC
14	TRBD2	many	TRBV29-1	TRBJ2-3	CSVGGGLAGDTQYF	TGCAGCGTTGGGGGGGGACTAGCGGGAGATACGCAGTATTTT
13	-	many	TRBV7-2	TRBJ2-5	CASSLGAGETQYF	TGTGCCAGCAGCTTAGGGGCGGGAGAGACCCAGTACTTC
17	-	many	TRBV29-1	TRBJ2-1	CSVEAVLDRSSYNEQFF	TGCAGCGTTGAAGCGGTTTTGGACCGGAGCTCCTACAATGAGCAGTTCTTC
13	-	many	TRBV7-8	TRBJ1-2	CASSLRYNYGYTF	TGTGCCAGCAGCTTGAGATATAACTATGGCTACACCTTC
16	-	many	TRBV7-9	TRBJ2-7	CASSQEVAKRRDEQYF	TGTGCCAGCAGCCAAGAGGTGGCCAAGAGAAGGGACGAGCAGTACTTC
11	-	many	TRBV12-3/TRBV12-4	TRBJ2-1	CASSYRDKEFF	TGTGCCAGCAGTTACCGGGACAAGGAGTTCTTC
17	TRBD1	many	TRBV18	TRBJ2-7	CASSPPSTGQGRIGQYF	TGTGCCAGCTCACCACCAAGTACAGGACAGGGGCGCATAGGACAGTACTTC
15	TRBD1	many	TRBV12-3/TRBV12-4	TRBJ1-2	CASSRDRAKNYGYTF	TGTGCCAGCAGCCGGGACAGGGCGAAAAACTATGGCTACACCTTC
17	-	many	TRBV12-3/TRBV12-4	TRBJ1-1	CASSRGLGWAGDSEAFF	TGTGCCAGCAGTCGGGGGCTAGGTTGGGCAGGGGACTCTGAAGCTTTCTTT
16	TRBD1	many	TRBV6-5	TRBJ2-2	CASSRGQILDTGELFF	TGTGCCAGCAGCCGGGGACAGATATTGGACACCGGGGAGCTGTTTTTT
15	TRBD1	-	TRBV5-1	TRBJ2-7	CASSSSGTASYEQYF	TGCGCCAGCAGCTCCTCCGGGACAGCCTCCTACGAGCAGTACTTC
15	-	many	TRBV7-9	TRBJ1-3	CASRHPGAAGNTIYF	TGTGCCAGCAGACACCCAGGGGCTGCGGGAAACACCATATATTTT
15	TRBD1	-	TRBV5-1	TRBJ2-1	CASSEGQGANNEQFF	TGCGCCAGCAGCGAGGGACAGGGGGCGAACAATGAGCAGTTCTTC
15	-	many	TRBV15	TRBJ1-3	CATSPLGGRGNTIYF	TGTGCCACCAGCCCCTTAGGGGGGAGAGGAAACACCATATATTTT
14	-	many	TRBV11-1	TRBJ2-5	CASSYGSGQETQYF	TGTGCCAGCAGCTATGGGAGCGGCCAAGAGACCCAGTACTTC
16	TRBD2	many	TRBV7-9	TRBJ2-1	CASSFVTSGEYNEQFF	TGTGCCAGCAGCTTTGTCACTAGCGGGGAGTACAATGAGCAGTTCTTC
15	-	many	TRBV4-1	TRBJ2-7	CASSPYLRANFEQYF	TGCGCCAGCAGCCCATACCTAAGGGCTAACTTCGAGCAGTACTTC
15	-	many	TRBV5-8	TRBJ2-2	CASSFGTPNTGELFF	TGTGCCAGCAGCTTTGGGACACCGAACACCGGGGAGCTGTTTTTT
15	-	few	TRBV29-1	TRBJ2-7	CSVEDRGKASYEQYF	TGCAGCGTTGAAGATAGGGGAAAGGCTTCCTACGAGCAGTACTTC
12	-	many	TRBV6-1	TRBJ2-5	CATRDYQETQYF	TGTGCCACCAGGGATTACCAAGAGACCCAGTACTTC
16	TRBD1	medium-sized	TRBV5-1	TRBJ2-2	CASSPMGQGANGELFF	TGCGCCAGCAGCCCCATGGGACAGGGAGCGAACGGGGAGCTGTTTTTT
15	-	many	TRBV25-1	TRBJ1-2	CASSDHDLVNYGYTF	TGTGCCAGCAGTGATCACGATCTAGTTAACTATGGCTACACCTTC
16	-	many	TRBV6-7	TRBJ2-7	CASSYHSRSLGYEQYF	TGTGCCAGCAGTTACCACAGCAGATCCCTGGGGTACGAGCAGTACTTC
15	-	many	TRBV5-1	TRBJ2-3	CASSLGAGEWDTQYF	TGCGCCAGCAGCTTGGGGGCAGGCGAGTGGGATACGCAGTATTTT
13	TRBD1	many	TRBV20-1	TRBJ2-7	CSARQGGSYEQYF	TGCAGTGCTCGACAGGGGGGATCCTACGAGCAGTACTTC
18	-	many	TRBV6-6	TRBJ2-3	CASSSNSGHVGRRDTQYF	TGTGCCAGCAGTTCCAACTCCGGACATGTCGGTCGACGGGATACGCAGTATTTT
14	-	many	TRBV15	TRBJ2-1	CATSRDGVAGEQFF	TGTGCCACCAGCAGAGATGGGGTAGCAGGCGAGCAGTTCTTC
16	TRBD2	many	TRBV20-1	TRBJ2-1	CSATTTLAGAYNEQFF	TGCAGTGCTACCACGACTCTAGCGGGTGCGTACAATGAGCAGTTCTTC
17	TRBD2	many	TRBV20-1	TRBJ2-3	CSAQGLAGGHSTDTQYF	TGCAGTGCCCAAGGACTAGCGGGGGGGCATAGCACAGATACGCAGTATTTT